This is a list of T cell receptor beta chains from one sample in a study of T cell responses to AZD1222 COVID-19 vaccine. The data were produced by immunoSEQ multiplex PCR, yet TCRdb's version contains in-frame clones alone and is incomplete. The repertoire holds about 180,000 clones, with around nine tenths as singletons. The starting material was peripheral blood, obtained on day 0 of AZD1222 vaccination. The receptors derive from an adult in good health. The CDR3 runs from the conserved cysteine through the conserved F or W. The D gene is left open where the match is weak. Some rows have no size entry. The others give once, few or many, or a class for an expanded clone.

J: TRBJ2-1
size: few
D: TRBD2
V: TRBV6-2/TRBV6-3
DNA: TGTGCCAGCAGCTTCCTCCTCTTAGCGGGAGGGAGCATGATGAGTGAGCAGTTCTTC
CDR3: CASSFLLLAGGSMMSEQFF

J: TRBJ1-2
size: NA
D: NA
V: TRBV7-9
DNA: TGTGCCAGCAGCGGAGGGACCGACCTCTATGGCTACACCTTC
CDR3: CASSGGTDLYGYTF

J: TRBJ2-1
size: once
D: NA
V: TRBV7-2
DNA: TGTGCCAGCAGCCCTCAGGGCGCTGGCTCCTACAATGAGCAGTTCTTC
CDR3: CASSPQGAGSYNEQFF

J: TRBJ2-1
size: NA
D: TRBD2
V: TRBV6-1
DNA: TGTGCCAGCAGTGAAAGAGCGGGACGAGGCTACAATGAGCAGTTCTTC
CDR3: CASSERAGRGYNEQFF

J: TRBJ1-5
size: NA
D: NA
V: TRBV28
DNA: TGTGCCAGCACCCAGGGGCCTAGCAATCAGCCCCAGCATTTT
CDR3: CASTQGPSNQPQHF

J: TRBJ2-2
size: NA
D: TRBD2
V: TRBV19
DNA: TGTGCCAGCTCGGGACTAGCGGGGACCGGGGAGCTGTTTTTT
CDR3: CASSGLAGTGELFF

J: TRBJ1-6
size: few
D: NA
V: TRBV4-1
DNA: TGCGCCAGCAGCCAAGATCTGCCGGGCGGTTCACCCCTCCACTTT
CDR3: CASSQDLPGGSPLHF

J: TRBJ1-2
size: NA
D: NA
V: TRBV12-3/TRBV12-4
DNA: TGTGCCAGCAGTCCCGGGACATTCGATGGCTACACCTTC
CDR3: CASSPGTFDGYTF

J: TRBJ2-3
size: NA
D: TRBD1
V: TRBV11-3
DNA: TGTGCCAGCAGCTTAGGGACAGGGAGGACAGATACGCAGTATTTT
CDR3: CASSLGTGRTDTQYF

J: TRBJ1-3
size: once
D: NA
V: TRBV7-8
DNA: TGTGCCAGCAGCTTAGTTGAGCAAAGAGCTGGAAACACCATATATTTT
CDR3: CASSLVEQRAGNTIYF

J: TRBJ1-3
size: NA
D: NA
V: TRBV6-1
DNA: TGTGCCAGCAGTGAAGCGGTCGGAACTGGAAACACCATATATTTT
CDR3: CASSEAVGTGNTIYF

J: TRBJ1-4
size: NA
D: NA
V: TRBV18
DNA: TGTGCCAGCTCACCACCGGACGGGACCGGGGAAAAACTGTTTTTT
CDR3: CASSPPDGTGEKLFF

J: TRBJ1-5
size: NA
D: NA
V: TRBV27
DNA: TGTGCCAGCAGTGCAGGGTTCTATAGCAATCAGCCCCAGCATTTT
CDR3: CASSAGFYSNQPQHF

J: TRBJ1-3
size: NA
D: TRBD1
V: TRBV11-2
DNA: TGTGCCAGCAGCTCCCCACGGCGGGACAGGGGATCTGGAAACACCATATATTTT
CDR3: CASSSPRRDRGSGNTIYF

J: TRBJ2-3
size: NA
D: NA
V: TRBV3-1/TRBV3-2
DNA: TGTGCCAGCAGCCTCAGACCCGGAGGGGGAGATACGCAGTATTTT
CDR3: CASSLRPGGGDTQYF

J: TRBJ2-3
size: NA
D: NA
V: TRBV12-3/TRBV12-4
DNA: TGTGCCAGCAGCCCGAGCGGCTTAAAGGAGTATTTT
CDR3: CASSPSGLKEYF

J: TRBJ2-1
size: NA
D: NA
V: TRBV7-8
DNA: TGTGCCAGCAGCTTAGCGATAGTCAATGAGCAGTTCTTC
CDR3: CASSLAIVNEQFF

J: TRBJ2-2
size: NA
D: NA
V: TRBV5-4
DNA: TGTGCCAGCAAAGCTGGACAGAACACCGGGGAGCTGTTTTTT
CDR3: CASKAGQNTGELFF

J: TRBJ2-7
size: NA
D: NA
V: TRBV3-1/TRBV3-2
DNA: TGTGCCAGCAGCACTGCGCCCTACGAGCAGTACTTC
CDR3: CASSTAPYEQYF

J: TRBJ2-1
size: once
D: NA
V: TRBV11-1
DNA: TGTGCCAGCAGCTTATTTCCGGGAGCGGCAGATGAGCAGTTCTTC
CDR3: CASSLFPGAADEQFF

J: TRBJ2-7
size: NA
D: TRBD1
V: TRBV29-1
DNA: TGCAGCGTTCGAACAAGGACGGGACAGCTTCAAGAGCAGTACTTC
CDR3: CSVRTRTGQLQEQYF

J: TRBJ1-1
size: NA
D: NA
V: TRBV4-1
DNA: TGCGCCAGCAGCCAACCCCAAGGTGAAGCTTTCTTT
CDR3: CASSQPQGEAFF

J: TRBJ1-5
size: NA
D: NA
V: TRBV18
DNA: TGTGCCAGCTCACCAAACAGGGGCAATCAGCCCCAGCATTTT
CDR3: CASSPNRGNQPQHF

J: TRBJ2-6
size: NA
D: TRBD1
V: TRBV2
DNA: TGTGCCAGCAGTACCAGGGACAGGGGGAGGTCTGGGGCCAACGTCCTGACTTTC
CDR3: CASSTRDRGRSGANVLTF

J: TRBJ1-4
size: NA
D: NA
V: TRBV6-6
DNA: TGTGCCAGCAGTTACGGACAGATTAATGAAAAACTGTTTTTT
CDR3: CASSYGQINEKLFF

J: TRBJ2-1
size: NA
D: TRBD2
V: TRBV10-3
DNA: TGTGCCATCAGTGGGGGGACTAGCGGGAGTTCGAGGGTGGGTGAGCAGTTCTTC
CDR3: CAISGGTSGSSRVGEQFF

J: TRBJ2-2
size: NA
D: NA
V: TRBV6-4
DNA: TGTGCCAGCGGCAGGGGTTCCACCGGGGAGCTGTTTTTT
CDR3: CASGRGSTGELFF

J: TRBJ2-1
size: NA
D: NA
V: TRBV12-5
DNA: TGTGCTAGTGGTTCGTCACTTGCGGTCGTCGGGGTCGTGCAGTTCTTC
CDR3: CASGSSLAVVGVVQFF

J: TRBJ2-1
size: NA
D: TRBD2
V: TRBV4-2
DNA: TGTGCCAGCAGCCCGGGACTAGCGGGAGTCTCCTACAATGAGCAGTTCTTC
CDR3: CASSPGLAGVSYNEQFF

J: TRBJ2-2
size: NA
D: NA
V: TRBV19
DNA: TGTGCCAGTAGTATAGGTGGGACCTACACCGGGGAGCTGTTTTTT
CDR3: CASSIGGTYTGELFF

J: TRBJ2-1
size: NA
D: TRBD2
V: TRBV5-4
DNA: TGTGCCAGCAGCCCCTTAGCGGGAGTGAACAATGAGCAGTTCTTC
CDR3: CASSPLAGVNNEQFF

J: TRBJ1-1
size: once
D: NA
V: TRBV6-5
DNA: TGTGCCAGCAGGGATCAGGGAGGGAACACTGAAGCTTTCTTT
CDR3: CASRDQGGNTEAFF

J: TRBJ1-1
size: NA
D: NA
V: TRBV28
DNA: TGTGCCAGCAGTTTCATCCACCCCACTGAAGCTTTCTTT
CDR3: CASSFIHPTEAFF

J: TRBJ2-2
size: NA
D: NA
V: TRBV2
DNA: TGTGCCAGCAGTGAACTAGCGTCGAACACCGGGGAGCTGTTTTTT
CDR3: CASSELASNTGELFF

J: TRBJ1-2
size: NA
D: NA
V: TRBV29-1
DNA: TGCAGCGTTGATCAGATTGATGGCTACACCTTC
CDR3: CSVDQIDGYTF

J: TRBJ1-6
size: few
D: NA
V: TRBV5-5
DNA: TGTGCCAGCAGCGCGGGGAGGGTGGATGGTAATTCACCCCTCCACTTT
CDR3: CASSAGRVDGNSPLHF

J: TRBJ1-1
size: NA
D: NA
V: TRBV4-1
DNA: TGCGCCAGCAGCCAAAGCCATGGGAACACTGAAGCTTTCTTT
CDR3: CASSQSHGNTEAFF

J: TRBJ1-4
size: NA
D: NA
V: TRBV19
DNA: TGTGCCAGTAGTATCCTCCGGGGAGATGAAAAACTGTTTTTT
CDR3: CASSILRGDEKLFF

J: TRBJ1-5
size: NA
D: TRBD1
V: TRBV7-9
DNA: TGTGCCAGCAGCCCTGGGACAGCTAATCAGCCCCAGCATTTT
CDR3: CASSPGTANQPQHF

J: TRBJ1-5
size: NA
D: NA
V: TRBV5-8
DNA: TGTGCCAGCAGCTTGTGGGGGGAGTGGGGCAATCAGCCCCAGCATTTT
CDR3: CASSLWGEWGNQPQHF

J: TRBJ2-2
size: NA
D: NA
V: TRBV6-4
DNA: TGTGCCAGCAGTGGAGTTGGGAGCGCCGGGGAGCTGTTTTTT
CDR3: CASSGVGSAGELFF

J: TRBJ1-1
size: NA
D: NA
V: TRBV18
DNA: TGTGCCAGCTCAGCCTCGACGGTAGGCACTGAAGCTTTCTTT
CDR3: CASSASTVGTEAFF

J: TRBJ2-7
size: NA
D: NA
V: TRBV6-5
DNA: TGTGCCAGCAGTTCCCCTTTGGCGAGAAGAACCTACGAGCAGTACTTC
CDR3: CASSSPLARRTYEQYF

J: TRBJ2-3
size: NA
D: TRBD2
V: TRBV18
DNA: TGTGCCAGCACAACTAGCGGGAGGTCAGATACGCAGTATTTT
CDR3: CASTTSGRSDTQYF

J: TRBJ2-7
size: NA
D: TRBD2
V: TRBV3-1/TRBV3-2
DNA: TGTGCCAGCAGCCAGGGAACTAGCGGGGCCTACTACGAGCAGTACTTC
CDR3: CASSQGTSGAYYEQYF

J: TRBJ1-1
size: NA
D: NA
V: TRBV18
DNA: TGTGCCAGCTCACCAGCCGGCGGGGAGGCTGAAGCTTTCTTT
CDR3: CASSPAGGEAEAFF

J: TRBJ2-3
size: NA
D: NA
V: TRBV11-3
DNA: TGTGCCAGCAGCCCAGACCCCGGTACAGATACGCAGTATTTT
CDR3: CASSPDPGTDTQYF

J: TRBJ2-7
size: NA
D: NA
V: TRBV7-6
DNA: TGTGCCAGCAGCCAACCCTGGGACATTTACGAATACTTC
CDR3: CASSQPWDIYEYF

J: TRBJ2-2
size: few
D: TRBD2
V: TRBV5-1
DNA: TGCGCCAGCAGCGGGCAGCTAGCGGAGTACACCGGGGAGCTGTTTTTT
CDR3: CASSGQLAEYTGELFF

J: TRBJ2-2
size: few
D: NA
V: TRBV14
DNA: TGTGCCAGCAGCCAAGTAGGGGTCGGGGAGCTGTTTTTT
CDR3: CASSQVGVGELFF

J: TRBJ1-1
size: NA
D: NA
V: TRBV29-1
DNA: TGCAGCGTGAAGGGACCGCAGAACACTGAAGCTTTCTTT
CDR3: CSVKGPQNTEAFF

J: TRBJ1-5
size: NA
D: TRBD1
V: TRBV9
DNA: TGTGCCAGCAGCGCGGGACAGGGGAATCAGCCCCAGCATTTT
CDR3: CASSAGQGNQPQHF

J: TRBJ1-1
size: NA
D: TRBD1
V: TRBV6-4
DNA: TGTGCCAGCAGCGCCGGGACAGGGGGCACTGAAGCTTTCTTT
CDR3: CASSAGTGGTEAFF

J: TRBJ2-7
size: NA
D: TRBD2
V: TRBV15
DNA: TGTGCCACCAGCAGCAGGGCGGGGGGTCTCGAGCAGTACTTC
CDR3: CATSSRAGGLEQYF

J: TRBJ1-2
size: NA
D: NA
V: TRBV12-3/TRBV12-4
DNA: TGTGCCAGCAGCGCGACGGGGGCCGGCTACACCTTC
CDR3: CASSATGAGYTF